This T cell receptor beta chain was retrieved from a study of identifying expanded T cells in peripheral blood. General study findings and limits: Roughly 2-week clone count variance significantly increased as total template count grew. Differentially abundant clones: 0.95 to 1.5 between replicates, about 15 at roughly 13 days, 18 to 20 at four.

Worth noting for this clone: Its antigen is not known.

Some clones are missing from TCRdb's copy, which holds only in-frame ones; the method was immunoSEQ multiplex PCR. The data contain about 94,000 clones, approximately 91% of them singletons. During the collection period, no donor immune events like infections were recorded. J lost 5 bases, V lost 5 bases, and 9 bases had no gene match. The CDR3 has 15 amino acids. Per the germline V gene, CDR1 is SGHNT and CDR2 is YYREEE (reference sequence). Input material: blood. This TCR came from a person aged 18 to 75 in good health. The chain links TRBV5-4 to TRBJ2-1, with TRBD2 matching 8 bases. For the CDR3, the DNA is TGTGCCAGCAGACCGGGACTAGTAGGCGACAATGAGCAGTTCTTC. Translation: CASRPGLVGDNEQFF.